This T cell receptor (beta chain) was identified in a study of T cell changes during pregnancy in multiple sclerosis. The table came from immunoSEQ multiplex PCR; TCRdb's copy has only in-frame clones and leaves some out. The profile shows 35,000 to 50,000 clones, roughly 92% of them singletons. Per the germline V gene, CDR1 is PRHDT and CDR2 is FYEKMQ (reference sequence). This CDR3 spans 14 amino acids. V shed 1 base and J shed 3 bases, with 9 bases lying between them. This sequence joins TRBV13 and TRBJ2-5; D gene uncertain. Sequenced material: CD4+ T cells from peripheral blood mononuclear cells, taken in the first trimester of pregnancy. This sequence originates from a female donor with multiple sclerosis, enrolled in a pregnancy study. CDR3 nucleotide sequence: TGTGCCAGCAGCTTAGATCCGCGAAAAGAGACCCAGTACTTC. It specifies CASSLDPRKETQYF.